A selection of T cell receptor beta chains follows, all from one sample in a study of T cells of healthy individuals. TCRdb recomputed calls from the 5' RACE reads with MiXCR, one row per CDR3 protein. The sample has about 96,000 distinct CDR3 sequences, around 17% seen once. These TCRs come from a human donor in good health. Each CDR3 is given with its conserved first and last residue. Fields, in order: J gene, clone size, V gene, D gene, CDR3 DNA, CDR3 protein. The D gene is left open where the match is weak. Clone size is given for some rows only: seen once, a few or many times, or a class if the clone is expanded.

J: TRBJ2-7
size: -
V: TRBV9
D: TRBD1
DNA: TGTGCCAGCAGCGTAACAGGGGACTACGAGCAGTACTTC
CDR3: CASSVTGDYEQYF

J: TRBJ2-5
size: -
V: TRBV28
D: TRBD2
DNA: TGTGCCAGCAGGGGCGGGGGGGTAGAGACCCAGTACTTC
CDR3: CASRGGGVETQYF

J: TRBJ2-3
size: -
V: TRBV10-3
D: TRBD2
DNA: TGTGCCATCAGACCGGGACTAGGCCTACCTAGCACAGATACGCAGTATTTT
CDR3: CAIRPGLGLPSTDTQYF

J: TRBJ1-2
size: few
V: TRBV7-9
D: -
DNA: TGTGCCAGCAGCTTAGCGGATCACAAGGGGAACTATGGCTACACCTTC
CDR3: CASSLADHKGNYGYTF

J: TRBJ2-1
size: many
V: TRBV7-6
D: -
DNA: TGTGCCAGCAGCTTCCGGGCCCAGTACTCCTACAATGAGCAGTTCTTC
CDR3: CASSFRAQYSYNEQFF

J: TRBJ2-5
size: few
V: TRBV28
D: -
DNA: TGTGCCAGCAGTCTCGGACAGAACCAAGAGACCCAGTACTTC
CDR3: CASSLGQNQETQYF

J: TRBJ2-1
size: few
V: TRBV19
D: TRBD2
DNA: TGTGCCAGTACGCCGAATCTAGCGGGAGTATACAATGAGCAGTTCTTC
CDR3: CASTPNLAGVYNEQFF

J: TRBJ2-6
size: -
V: TRBV18
D: -
DNA: TGTGCCAGCTCACCTAGGAGCGGGTTCTCCTCTGGGGCCAACGTCCTGACTTTC
CDR3: CASSPRSGFSSGANVLTF

J: TRBJ1-4
size: -
V: TRBV29-1
D: -
DNA: TGCAGCGTTGTTACAGGCGGAAAACTGTTTTTT
CDR3: CSVVTGGKLFF

J: TRBJ1-3
size: few
V: TRBV28
D: -
DNA: TGTGCCAGCAGTTTAGGTGGCCGTGAAAACACCATATATTTT
CDR3: CASSLGGRENTIYF

J: TRBJ2-7
size: -
V: TRBV27
D: -
DNA: TGTGCCAGCAGTTTCACTGATGGGGGCGAGCAGTACTTC
CDR3: CASSFTDGGEQYF

J: TRBJ2-3
size: -
V: TRBV5-1
D: TRBD1
DNA: TGCGCCAGCAGCCCCGACAGGGGGTTCACAGATACGCAGTATTTT
CDR3: CASSPDRGFTDTQYF

J: TRBJ1-4
size: -
V: TRBV3-1
D: -
DNA: TGTGCCAGCAGCCAACTGGGTGTGAAGGAAAAACTGTTTTTT
CDR3: CASSQLGVKEKLFF

J: TRBJ2-7
size: few
V: TRBV7-2
D: TRBD1
DNA: TGTGCCAGCAGCTTCGGGACAGGGACCTACGAGCAGTACTTC
CDR3: CASSFGTGTYEQYF

J: TRBJ2-1
size: -
V: TRBV6-2/TRBV6-3
D: TRBD2
DNA: TGTGCCAGCAGTAGGCCGGGACTATCGTACAATGAGCAGTTCTTC
CDR3: CASSRPGLSYNEQFF

J: TRBJ1-1
size: few
V: TRBV2
D: -
DNA: TGTGCCAGCAGTTGGGGGACGGCTAACACTGAAGCTTTCTTT
CDR3: CASSWGTANTEAFF

J: TRBJ2-7
size: few
V: TRBV20-1
D: -
DNA: TGCAGTGCTAGAGATTCAAGGGACTTGTACGAGCAGTACTTC
CDR3: CSARDSRDLYEQYF